This T cell receptor (beta chain) was captured by sequencing in a study of cytomegalovirus exposure and HLA in healthy donors. PCR amplification relied on 60 Vbeta primers (plus 13 Jbeta primers). Data came from immunoSEQ multiplex PCR; TCRdb stores just in-frame clones and leaves some out. The sample holds 150,000 to 200,000 clones, about two thirds seen once. This clone was seen a single time. V gave up 3 bases and J gave up 3 bases; unmatched junction bases: 4. Germline CDR1 reads MNHEY; CDR2 reads SMNVEV (reference sequence). The CDR3 totals 15 residues. Source material: PBMCs. The rearrangement joins TRBV27 to TRBJ2-7, with 11 nucleotides matching TRBD1. The sequence was obtained from a human donor in good health. CDR3 in DNA: TGTGCCAGCAGTTTGGACAGGGGGCGAAGCTACGAGCAGTACTTC. Its translation is CASSLDRGRSYEQYF.